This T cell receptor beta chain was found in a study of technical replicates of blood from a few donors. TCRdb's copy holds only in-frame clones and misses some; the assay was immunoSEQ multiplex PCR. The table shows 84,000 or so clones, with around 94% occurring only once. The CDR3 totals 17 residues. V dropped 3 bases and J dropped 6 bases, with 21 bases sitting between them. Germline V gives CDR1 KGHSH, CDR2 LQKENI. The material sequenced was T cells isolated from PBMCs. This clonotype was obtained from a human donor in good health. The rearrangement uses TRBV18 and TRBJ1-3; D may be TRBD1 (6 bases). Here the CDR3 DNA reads TGTGCCAGCTCACCGCACCCGGGGGGGCACCTCACAAACACCATATATTTT. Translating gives CASSPHPGGHLTNTIYF.